This TCR beta chain was profiled in a study of OX40 agonist ivuxolimab in advanced cancers. Data came from immunoSEQ multiplex PCR; TCRdb stores just in-frame clones and leaves some out. The table lists around 21,000 clones, roughly 80% of them singletons, with around a third in the top ten. Germline trimming cut 6 bases from V and 6 bases from J; bases unmatched to any gene: 5. The CDR3 consists of 13 residues. Germline V gives CDR1 SEHNR, CDR2 FQNEAQ (reference sequence). The genes are TRBV7-9 and TRBJ2-3; 8 bases map to TRBD2. The receptor was isolated from an adult with an advanced solid tumor such as melanoma, head and neck, liver or kidney cancer. Sequenced here: CD4+ or CD8+ T cells sorted from blood, sampled in a trial of the OX40 agonist ivuxolimab. CDR3 nucleotide sequence: TGTGCCAGCAGGGCGGGGGGATCCGATACGCAGTATTTT. It translates to CASRAGGSDTQYF. The variable domain in full, completed from reference TRBV7-9 and TRBJ2-3, reads DTGVSQNPRHKITKRGQNVTFRCDPISEHNRLYWYRQTLGQGPEFLTYFQNEAQLEKSRLLSDRFSAERPKGSFSTLEIQRTEQGDSAMYLCASRAGGSDTQYFGPGTRLTVL.